This T cell receptor beta chain was documented in a study of T-cell reconstitution after alpha-beta-depleted transplantation in children (dated by TCRdb to the mid-2010s). With respect to the entire study: Using TCR repertoire profiling, the study followed T-cell immune reconstitution in a quantitative way in children after TCRalphabeta/CD19-depleted allogeneic hematopoietic cell transplantation.

General study outcomes and caveats: The apparently early alphabetaT-cell count recovery about two months after transplant was reportedly dependent on only several hundred rapidly expanded clones derived from non-depleted graft cells. In some patients, the high TCRbeta diversity seen at day 60 was put down to recipient T cells and intrathymic progenitors that had survived conditioning. Over subsequent months, a decline in hyperexpanded clone frequencies was noted, and after one year, T-cell counts and TCRbeta diversity were mostly ascribed to newly produced T cells.

The library was made by PCR. For sequencing, an Illumina HiSeq 2500 was employed. To normalize quantification of the TCRbeta repertoire, the TCR libraries were built with molecular barcoding that relied on unique molecular identifiers. Using fastp trimming at Q25 and MiXCR clonotype assembly, TCRdb reanalyzed the public sequencing data and kept in-frame beta chains. Rows are combined by CDR3 protein, so each entry shows the most common genes and DNA. The sample table shows 70,000 to 95,000 distinct CDR3 sequences, and around 16% are seen once. Around 19% of the sample lies in the top ten. There are 15 amino acids in the CDR3, from cysteine to phenylalanine inclusive. CDR3 DNA is the only sequence kept; it has 45 bases, read in frame from the first base. Via the germline V gene (reference sequence), CDR1 is SEHNR and CDR2 FQNEAQ. The junction shows trimming of 6 bases on V and 0 bases on J, and the gene matches do not reach 6 bases of it.

This clonotype was detected a few times. Its binding antigen is unknown. No base qualities exist here, and no much larger clone lies one base off it. Interpreted using the paper, the treatment or condition label stands for: allogeneic hematopoietic cell transplantation with graft depleted of TCRalphabeta T cells and CD19 B cells. Transplant recipients were children who received TCRalphabeta/CD19-depleted allogeneic hematopoietic cell grafts. This TCR came from a male patient between 2 and 10 years old who had a stem cell transplant for acute lymphoblastic leukemia, so the T cells may come from the graft donor. The input for sequencing was PBMCs, mostly from graft donor cells, taken 180 days after TCRalphabeta/CD19-depleted stem cell transplant. Here the chain combines TRBV7-9 and TRBJ2-7, with 9 junctional bases fitting TRBD1. The sequenced DNA: TGTGCCAGCAGGCCCGGGACAGGGAACTCCTACGAGCAGTACTTC. Its amino acids are CASRPGTGNSYEQYF.